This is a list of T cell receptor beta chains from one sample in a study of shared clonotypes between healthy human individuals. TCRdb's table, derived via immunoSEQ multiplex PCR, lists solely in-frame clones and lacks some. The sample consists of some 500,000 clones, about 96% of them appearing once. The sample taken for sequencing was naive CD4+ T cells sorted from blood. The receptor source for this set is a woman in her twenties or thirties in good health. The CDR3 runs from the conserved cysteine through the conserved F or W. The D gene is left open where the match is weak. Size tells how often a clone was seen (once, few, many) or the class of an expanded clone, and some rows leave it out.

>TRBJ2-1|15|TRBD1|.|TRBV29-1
CSTGDLDRGNNEQFF
TGCAGCACGGGAGACCTGGACAGGGGAAACAATGAGCAGTTCTTC
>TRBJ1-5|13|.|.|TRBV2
CASSTSGVQPQHF
TGTGCCAGCAGCACCTCGGGGGTACAGCCCCAGCATTTT
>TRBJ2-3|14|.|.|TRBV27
CASSLGRSTDTQYF
TGTGCCAGCAGTTTAGGGCGGTCCACAGATACGCAGTATTTT
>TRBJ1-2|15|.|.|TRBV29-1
CSVGTGIGIPYGYTF
TGCAGCGTTGGAACGGGAATTGGGATTCCCTATGGCTACACCTTC
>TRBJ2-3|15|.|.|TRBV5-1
CASSLVRGRTDTQYF
TGCGCCAGCAGCTTGGTTCGGGGGAGGACAGATACGCAGTATTTT
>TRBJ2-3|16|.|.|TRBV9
CASSLEVAPGGDTQYF
TGTGCCAGCAGCCTAGAGGTAGCCCCCGGGGGAGATACGCAGTATTTT
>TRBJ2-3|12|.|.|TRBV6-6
CASSKDTDTQYF
TGTGCCAGCAGTAAGGACACAGATACGCAGTATTTT
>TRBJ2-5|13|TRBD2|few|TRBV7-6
CASSPGTSIAQYF
TGTGCCAGCAGCCCCGGGACTAGTATCGCCCAGTACTTC
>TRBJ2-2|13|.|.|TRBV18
CASSPLESGELFF
TGTGCCAGCTCACCACTGGAGTCCGGGGAGCTGTTTTTT
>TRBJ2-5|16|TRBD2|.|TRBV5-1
CASSFAAGGPLETQYF
TGCGCCAGCAGCTTTGCGGCGGGAGGGCCCTTAGAGACCCAGTACTTC
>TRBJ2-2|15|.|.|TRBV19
CASRVTSLNTGELFF
TGTGCCAGTAGGGTTACTAGCCTGAACACCGGGGAGCTGTTTTTT
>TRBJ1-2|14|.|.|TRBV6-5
CASTKEGGGYGYTF
TGTGCCAGCACCAAGGAGGGGGGCGGCTATGGCTACACCTTC
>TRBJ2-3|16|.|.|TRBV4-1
CASSQAPGGLTDTQYF
TGCGCCAGCAGCCAAGCCCCCGGGGGTCTCACAGATACGCAGTATTTT
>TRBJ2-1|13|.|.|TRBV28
CASRPGLFNEQFF
TGTGCCAGCAGACCCGGACTCTTCAATGAGCAGTTCTTC
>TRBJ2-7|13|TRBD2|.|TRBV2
CASRPTSAGEQYF
TGTGCCAGCAGGCCGACTAGCGCGGGGGAGCAGTACTTC
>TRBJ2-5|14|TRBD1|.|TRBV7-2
CASSFRGRRETQYF
TGTGCCAGCAGCTTCAGGGGGCGGAGAGAGACCCAGTACTTC
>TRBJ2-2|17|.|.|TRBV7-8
CASMLAGQGENTGELFF
TGTGCCAGCATGTTAGCGGGACAGGGCGAGAACACCGGGGAGCTGTTTTTT
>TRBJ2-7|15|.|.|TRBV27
CASTFEAAGSYEQYF
TGTGCCAGCACCTTCGAAGCGGCAGGCTCCTACGAGCAGTACTTC
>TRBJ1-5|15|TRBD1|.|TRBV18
CASSPEQGADQPQHF
TGTGCCAGCTCACCAGAACAGGGGGCCGATCAGCCCCAGCATTTT
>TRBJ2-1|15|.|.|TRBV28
CASSFAGTDSREQFF
TGTGCCAGCAGCTTCGCCGGGACCGATTCACGTGAGCAGTTCTTC
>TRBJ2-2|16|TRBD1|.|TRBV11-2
CASSNPGQGLSGELFF
TGTGCCAGCAGCAACCCGGGACAGGGGTTGTCCGGGGAGCTGTTTTTT
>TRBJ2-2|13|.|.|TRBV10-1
CASSGGNTGELFF
TGCGCCAGCAGCGGAGGCAACACCGGGGAGCTGTTTTTT
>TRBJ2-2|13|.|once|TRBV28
CATDSANTGELFF
TGTGCCACAGACAGCGCGAACACCGGGGAGCTGTTTTTT
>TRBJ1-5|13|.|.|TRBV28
CASSLGSYQPQHF
TGTGCCAGCAGTTTAGGAAGTTATCAGCCCCAGCATTTT
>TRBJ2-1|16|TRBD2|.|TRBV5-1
CASSPTSGMSDNEQFF
TGCGCCAGCAGCCCAACTAGCGGGATGTCGGACAATGAGCAGTTCTTC
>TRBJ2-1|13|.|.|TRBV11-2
CASSLDRGDEQFF
TGTGCCAGCAGCTTAGATCGAGGTGATGAGCAGTTCTTC
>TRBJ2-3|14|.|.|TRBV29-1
CSVEDLGATDTQYF
TGCAGCGTTGAAGATCTGGGGGCCACAGATACGCAGTATTTT
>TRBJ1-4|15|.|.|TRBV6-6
CASSPPGLQGEKLFF
TGTGCCAGCAGTCCCCCGGGGCTCCAAGGTGAAAAACTGTTTTTT
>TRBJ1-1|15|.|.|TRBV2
CASRVLAARGTEAFF
TGTGCCAGCAGGGTCTTGGCAGCGAGGGGGACTGAAGCTTTCTTT
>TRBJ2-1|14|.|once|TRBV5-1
CASSLASSQNEQFF
TGCGCCAGCAGCTTGGCTTCTAGCCAGAATGAGCAGTTCTTC
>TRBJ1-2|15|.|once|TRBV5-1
CASSLEGTLAGGYTF
TGCGCCAGCAGCTTGGAAGGGACGCTTGCCGGTGGCTACACCTTC
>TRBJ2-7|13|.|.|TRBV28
CASSFSGLYEQYF
TGTGCCAGCAGTTTTAGCGGCCTCTACGAGCAGTACTTC
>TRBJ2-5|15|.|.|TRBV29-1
CSVAIPSRGEETQYF
TGCAGCGTTGCGATCCCTAGTAGAGGGGAAGAGACCCAGTACTTC
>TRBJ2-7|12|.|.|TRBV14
CASSQEWYEQYF
TGTGCCAGCAGCCAAGAATGGTACGAGCAGTACTTC
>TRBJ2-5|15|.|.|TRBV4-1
CASSTQTDLQETQYF
TGCGCCAGCAGCACTCAGACAGACCTCCAAGAGACCCAGTACTTC
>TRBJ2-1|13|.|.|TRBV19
CASKAGLYNEQFF
TGTGCCAGTAAGGCGGGATTGTACAATGAGCAGTTCTTC
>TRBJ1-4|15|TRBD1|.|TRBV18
CASSLGQGIKEKLFF
TGTGCCAGCTCGTTGGGACAGGGGATTAAGGAAAAACTGTTTTTT
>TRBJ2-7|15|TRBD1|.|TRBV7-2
CASSSRTGGAYEQYF
TGTGCCAGCAGCTCCAGGACAGGGGGCGCCTACGAGCAGTACTTC
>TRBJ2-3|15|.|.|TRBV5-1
CASSLYASRTDTQYF
TGCGCCAGCAGCTTGTATGCTAGCCGCACAGATACGCAGTATTTT
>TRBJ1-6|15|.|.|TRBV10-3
CANDSTGSTNSPLHF
TGTGCCAACGACAGTACAGGGAGCACTAATTCACCCCTCCACTTT